A single sample is the source of the 11 T cell receptor beta chains below, sequenced in a study of shared T cell receptors in the human thymus. Sequenced by immunoSEQ multiplex PCR; TCRdb stores in-frame clones only, minus some. The sample contains about 730,000 clones, 80% to 90% of which appear only once. This sample was shared with a second study, whose subject was human thymus T cells.

Sequenced sample: thymocytes. The receptors stem from a girl in the first two years of life with a congenital heart defect.

The CDR3 DNA follows: TGCGCCAGCAGCCAAGATGAGAGGGGGGGCGAGCACAATGAGCAGTTCTTC. This encodes CASSQDERGGEHNEQFF. This rearrangement joins TRBV4-1 to TRBJ2-1; D is perhaps TRBD2 (7 bases). The CDR3 sequence is 17 residues long. V was shortened by 0 bases and J by 5 bases, with 17 bases between the two germline ends. Germline loops: CDR1 MGHRA, CDR2 YSYEKL.

The chain has TRBV5-6 and TRBJ1-5; maybe TRBD1 (6 bases). Germline V CDR1 and CDR2: SGHDT, YYEEEE. The CDR3 runs 17 residues. Trimming shortened V by 4 bases and J by 1 base, and 18 bases separated the two germline ends. The CDR3 region has the DNA TGTGCCAGCAGCGGCGGGGCGGGGGCGAGCAGCAATCAGCCCCAGCATTTT. Translated, it gives CASSGGAGASSNQPQHF. Based on the CDR3 plus reference TRBV5-6 and TRBJ1-5, the full variable domain is DAGVTQSPTHLIKTRGQQVTLRCSPKSGHDTVSWYQQALGQGPQFIFQYYEEEERQRGNFPDRFSGHQFPNYSSELNVNALLLGDSALYLCASSGGAGASSNQPQHFGDGTRLSIL.

The chain has TRBV7-3 and TRBJ2-2; D is perhaps TRBD2 (5 bases). Germline V lookup: CDR1 SGHTA, CDR2 FQGTGA. The CDR3 length is 16 residues. V dropped 1 base and J dropped 6 bases, with 15 bases sitting between them. The CDR3 here is CASSLRGFGSSGELFF. The CDR3 nucleotides are TGTGCCAGCAGCTTAAGAGGGTTTGGATCCTCCGGGGAGCTGTTTTTT.

As regards this clone: At one boundary the junction diverges from the germline segment, which might be a read error. CDR3 sequence: CSVQEATGDGYTF. CDR3 nucleotide sequence: TGCAGCGTTCAAGAGGCGACAGGGGACGGCTACACCTTC. The rearrangement links TRBV29-1 to TRBJ1-2; TRBD1 matches 8 bases. This CDR3 contains 13 residues. Germline CDR1 reads SQVTM; CDR2 reads ANQGSEA.

The V gene is TRBV6-1, the J gene TRBJ2-7, with 8 bases aligning to TRBD2. Germline V lookup: CDR1 MNHNS, CDR2 SASEGT. The CDR3 length is 15 residues. The V segment lost 0 bases and the J segment 1 base; nucleotides outside the gene matches: 2. This CDR3 is CASSEASGGSYEQYF. CDR3 DNA: TGTGCCAGCAGTGAAGCGAGCGGGGGTTCCTACGAGCAGTACTTC.

Of note for this clone: The same CDR3 arises from other DNA sequences in this sample as well. V usage is TRBV5-6 and J usage is TRBJ2-7, with D perhaps matching TRBD1 (5 bases). The germline V gene has CDR1 SGHDT and CDR2 YYEEEE. Between the trimmed V and J ends, which lost 1 base and 2 bases, there was a span of 13 bases. This CDR3 is built from 15 residues. This CDR3 reads CASSLPDTYTYEQYF. The CDR3 DNA reads as TGTGCCAGCAGCTTGCCGGACACCTATACCTACGAGCAGTACTTC.

The V and J genes are TRBV2 and TRBJ2-1, with 7 bases lining up with TRBD2. The CDR3 runs 20 residues. V shed 8 bases and J 1 base; nucleotides not matched to a gene: 23. Looked up from germline, CDR1 is SNHLY and CDR2 is FYNNEI. The CDR3 sequence: CASDPPLSSGPKKSYNEQFF. DNA of the CDR3: TGTGCCAGCGACCCTCCCCTCTCTAGCGGCCCCAAAAAGTCCTACAATGAGCAGTTCTTC.

This clone was seen a few times. The chain uses TRBV12-5 and TRBJ1-5; D is unresolved. This CDR3 is built from 13 residues. Looked up from germline, CDR1 is LGHNT and CDR2 is FRNRAP. The V end was cut by 2 bases, the J end by 2 bases, with 4 bases between. CDR3 bases: TGTGCTAGTGGTTTGACAGGCAATCAGCCCCAGCATTTT. Translated: CASGLTGNQPQHF.

The chain has TRBV5-1 and TRBJ2-7; 7 bases align to TRBD1. The ends lost 3 bases at V and 3 bases at J; junction bases unmatched: 15. The CDR3 totals 17 residues. Germline V gene lookup returns CDR1 SGHRS and CDR2 YFSETQ. This CDR3 is CASSYGPGTEVYYEQYF. The CDR3 DNA follows: TGCGCCAGCAGCTACGGACCCGGGACAGAAGTTTACTACGAGCAGTACTTC.

The V and J genes are TRBV6-5 and TRBJ2-2; weak D call: TRBD2 (7 bases). The germline V gene encodes CDR1 MNHEY and CDR2 SVGAGI. The CDR3 length is 15 residues. Trimming pared 0 bases from V and 7 bases from J, leaving 12 bases between. CDR3 nucleotides: TGTGCCAGCAGTTACTCTGGGGGGGCTGGCGGGGAGCTGTTTTTT. Its translation: CASSYSGGAGGELFF.

This clone occurred once. The rearrangement uses TRBV14 and TRBJ2-5; tentatively, D is TRBD2 (6 bases). This CDR3 has 16 amino acids. Germline V gene data show CDR1 as SGHDN and CDR2 as FVKESK. The germline V and J ends were trimmed by 2 bases and 2 bases, with 15 bases remaining between them. The CDR3 sequence is CASSQRPNGGQETQYF. CDR3 DNA sequence: TGTGCCAGCAGCCAACGTCCCAACGGGGGACAAGAGACCCAGTACTTC.